Shown below are 8 T cell receptor beta chains from a single sample sequenced in a study of blood T cell repertoires in COVID-19. Assay used: immunoSEQ multiplex PCR; TCRdb lists only in-frame clones, some missing. The repertoire holds 100,000 to 150,000 clones, with about four fifths as singletons. What was sequenced was peripheral blood. The receptors were sampled from a man aged 65 to 85 with acute or convalescent COVID-19.

The genes are TRBV11-3 and TRBJ2-2, with 13 bases lining up with TRBD2. From germline, CDR1 is SGHNT and CDR2 YENEEA. V lost 6 bases, J lost 7 bases, and 5 bases stayed unmatched. The CDR3 is 15 residues long. The CDR3, as DNA: TGTGCCAGCAGATGGACTAGCGGGGGAATCGGGGAGCTGTTTTTT. It is translated as CASRWTSGGIGELFF. The full variable domain, rest sourced from reference TRBV11-3 and TRBJ2-2, is EAGVVQSPRYKIIEKKQPVAFWCNPISGHNTLYWYLQNLGQGPELLIRYENEEAVDDSQLPKDRFSAERLKGVDSTLKIQPAELGDSAVYLCASRWTSGGIGELFFGEGSRLTVL.

V and J are TRBV6-6 and TRBJ1-6, with D possibly being TRBD1 (5 bases). V was pared by 5 bases and J by 7 bases, with 6 bases between. The CDR3 consists of 12 residues. The germline V gene has CDR1 MNHNY and CDR2 SVGAGI (reference sequence). CDR3 nucleotide sequence: TGTGCCAGCAGTAACAGGAATTCACCCCTCCACTTT. As protein: CASSNRNSPLHF.

J is TRBJ1-5 and V is TRBV12-3 or TRBV12-4; TRBD1 might be the D (5 bases). The CDR3 contains 13 residues. V was clipped by 7 bases and J by 3 bases, with 10 bases between them. The CDR3 coding sequence is TGTGCCAGCAAGCGGGACTACAATCAGCCCCAGCATTTT. It codes for CASKRDYNQPQHF.

The chain joins TRBV7-2 to TRBJ1-2, with unresolved D. This CDR3 is 15 amino acids long. Trimming shortened V by 3 bases and J by 4 bases, and 15 bases separated the two germline ends. Germline values: CDR1 SGHTA, CDR2 FQGNSA. DNA of the CDR3: TGTGCCAGCAGCTTGGACGGAGGAACCCGCTATGGCTACACCTTC. It translates to CASSLDGGTRYGYTF.

The rearrangement joins TRBV7-5 to TRBJ2-5; the table's D gene call, TRBD2, was not cross checked with the DNA. TRBV7-5 represents a pseudogene. The CDR3 length is 15 residues. The DNA of the CDR3 is TGTGTCAGAAGCTTAGGGTCGGGGGGTCAAGAGACCCAGTACTTC. It encodes CVRSLGSGGQETQYF.

This clone was seen a handful of times. The chain joins TRBV7-2 to TRBJ2-1; 9 nucleotides line up with TRBD2. This CDR3 is built from 15 residues. The germline V gene encodes CDR1 SGHTA and CDR2 FQGNSA. The J segment lost 5 bases and the V segment lost 5 bases, leaving 7 bases of the junction unmatched. CDR3 nucleotides: TGTGCCAGCAGCCCTCTAGCGGGGTATAACAATGAGCAGTTCTTC. Its protein product is CASSPLAGYNNEQFF.

This rearrangement joins TRBV29-1 to TRBJ2-5; 9 bases align to TRBD1. V was pared by 6 bases and J by 3 bases, with 8 bases of the junction left unmatched. CDR1 SQVTM and CDR2 ANQGSEA come from the germline V gene. The CDR3 length is 14 residues. This CDR3 is CSVGVTGGEETQYF. The DNA of the CDR3 is TGCAGCGTAGGCGTCACAGGGGGCGAAGAGACCCAGTACTTC.

The CDR3 coding sequence is TGTGCCAGCAGCTCCCGGGACAGGGCGAGCACTGAAGCTTTCTTT. As protein: CASSSRDRASTEAFF. The rearrangement uses TRBV13 and TRBJ1-1; 9 bases are shared with TRBD1. The CDR3 has 15 amino acids. CDR1 is PRHDT, CDR2 FYEKMQ, per germline (reference sequence). With V trimmed by 4 bases and J by 4 bases, 7 bases remained unmatched.